Each of the 12 T cell receptor beta chains below was sequenced from the same sample in a study of sequential checkpoint blockade in melanoma. The treatment here: randomized to nivolumab then ipilimumab (arm A) or the reverse (arm B). Measured with immunoSEQ multiplex PCR; TCRdb has only the in-frame clones, and not every one. The sample carries just over 9,000 clones, 60% to 80% recorded once. Material: CD8+ T cells sorted from blood (inferred from file names), obtained from a patient given nivolumab and ipilimumab in sequence. These receptors were taken from a human donor with melanoma.

This clone qualifies as medium-sized (0.01 to 0.1%). This chain joins TRBV19 and TRBJ2-3, with a weak D call TRBD1 (5 bases). This CDR3 spans 14 amino acids. Germline CDR1 is LNHDA and CDR2 is SQIVND (reference sequence). Trimming removed 8 bases from V and 2 bases from J, with 14 bases in between. CDR3 DNA sequence: TGTGCCAGTTCGGTTGCGACAGACACAGATACGCAGTATTTT. Translation: CASSVATDTDTQYF.

This clone was counted between two and nine times. The chain employs TRBV27 and TRBJ1-4; TRBD1 is a possible D gene (5 bases). The V end was cut by 2 bases, the J end by 0 bases, with 16 bases between. Germline V CDR1 and CDR2: MNHEY, SMNVEV (reference sequence). The CDR3 extends over 18 amino acids. The CDR3 coding sequence is TGTGCCAGCAGTTTAATCGGGGGGTTGGCTACAACTAATGAAAAACTGTTTTTT. Amino acid sequence: CASSLIGGLATTNEKLFF.

The gene calls are TRBV6-6 and TRBJ2-7; D ambiguous. V lost 5 bases and J 0 bases, leaving 17 bases between the germline ends. Germline V gene sequence: CDR1 MNHNY, CDR2 SVGAGI (reference sequence). The CDR3 consists of 16 residues. CDR3 protein: CASSPVDTSLSYEQYF. CDR3 DNA: TGTGCCAGCAGTCCGGTCGACACCTCTCTCTCCTACGAGCAGTACTTC.

This clone has a handful of counts. V and J are TRBV4-3 and TRBJ2-3; 14 bases map to TRBD2. Germline CDR1 LGHNA, CDR2 YSLEER. This CDR3 is 18 amino acids long. The J segment lost 0 bases and the V segment lost 4 bases, leaving 6 bases of the junction unmatched. Here the CDR3 reads CASSPRLAGGPSTDTQYF. The CDR3 region has the DNA TGCGCCAGCAGCCCGCGACTAGCGGGAGGGCCGAGCACAGATACGCAGTATTTT.

The chain uses TRBV4-1 and TRBJ2-7, with D maybe TRBD1 (5 bases). Germline V gene lookup returns CDR1 MGHRA and CDR2 YSYEKL. V dropped 1 base and J dropped 7 bases, with 11 bases sitting between them. The CDR3 is 13 amino acids. In DNA, the CDR3 is TGCGCCAGCAGCCAAGTAAGGGGATTGGAGCAGTACTTC. This encodes CASSQVRGLEQYF.

The chain joins TRBV19 to TRBJ2-7; TRBD1 matches at 8 bases. CDR1 and CDR2 from the germline V gene are LNHDA and SQIVND (reference sequence). The CDR3 is 15 amino acids. The junction had 7 bases not matched to a gene; V was cut back by 5 bases and J by 1 base. Here the CDR3 reads CASSPWTGSSYEQYF. The CDR3 DNA follows: TGTGCCAGTAGTCCTTGGACAGGGTCGTCCTACGAGCAGTACTTC.

This chain joins TRBV11-2 and TRBJ1-3; D perhaps matches TRBD1 (5 bases). V shed 8 bases and J shed 4 bases, with 18 bases lying between them. The CDR3 is 15 amino acids. In germline, CDR1 is SGHAT, CDR2 FQNNGV. The CDR3, as DNA: TGTGCCAGCTCTGACCCGGGGGTCGGAGGAAACACCATATATTTT. It translates to CASSDPGVGGNTIYF.

The V gene is TRBV12-5, the J gene TRBJ1-1; D might be TRBD1 (6 bases). Germline CDR1 reads LGHNT; CDR2 reads FRNRAP. The CDR3 extends over 13 amino acids. Trimming took off 1 base at V and 9 bases at J, with 12 bases between the two ends. The CDR3 region is CASGLDTGTKAFF. Here the CDR3 DNA reads TGTGCTAGTGGTTTGGATACAGGGACTAAAGCTTTCTTT.

V is TRBV25-1 and J is TRBJ1-1, with 7 positions matching TRBD1. This CDR3 spans 15 amino acids. CDR1 is MGHDK and CDR2 is SYGVNS in the germline V gene. V shed 3 bases, J shed 0 bases, and the junction held 4 bases outside the gene matches. The CDR3 loop is CASSDSDRVNTEAFF. CDR3 DNA: TGTGCCAGCAGTGACTCCGACAGGGTGAACACTGAAGCTTTCTTT.

In this sample, this clone turned up a few times. The CDR3 bases are TGTGCCAGCAGTTCCCCGCGGAGGAAATCCTATGGCTACACCTTC. Encoded protein: CASSSPRRKSYGYTF. The chain links TRBV27 to TRBJ1-2; D gene ambiguous. Germline V CDR1 and CDR2: MNHEY, SMNVEV (reference sequence). This CDR3 contains 15 residues. The V end lost 4 bases, the J end lost 4 bases, and 16 bases lay between the germline ends.

This sequence joins TRBV14 and TRBJ2-1, with 7 bases that match TRBD2. V lost 1 base, J lost 6 bases, and 6 bases stayed unmatched. CDR3 size: 15 residues. Germline CDR1 SGHDN, CDR2 FVKESK. CDR3 amino acids: CASSQVISGGNEQFF. CDR3 DNA sequence: TGTGCCAGCAGCCAAGTGATATCGGGGGGCAATGAGCAGTTCTTC. The variable domain in full, completed from reference TRBV14 and TRBJ2-1, reads EAGVTQFPSHSVIEKGQTVTLRCDPISGHDNLYWYRRVMGKEIKFLLHFVKESKQDESGMPNNRFLAERTGGTYSTLKVQPAELEDSGVYFCASSQVISGGNEQFFGPGTRLTVL.

This clone came up a few times. The chain couples TRBV10-3 to TRBJ2-7; D not certain. Germline V gives CDR1 ENHRY, CDR2 SYGVKD. The CDR3 runs 14 residues. With 2 bases removed from V and 6 bases from J, the gap between germline ends came to 14 bases. CDR3 amino acids: CAISEKAQRSEQYF. The CDR3 DNA reads as TGTGCCATCAGTGAGAAGGCCCAAAGGAGCGAGCAGTACTTC.